This TCR beta chain was retrieved from a study of neoadjuvant anti-PD-1 for oral cavity cancer. Study-wide background: Patients without progression got a fourth dose around day 43.

Clones were sequenced by immunoSEQ multiplex PCR, and TCRdb holds only the in-frame ones, with some missing. The profile covers about 79,000 clones, with around 88% appearing a single time and 3% to 4% taken by the ten largest. This TCR came from a person aged 40 to 85 with oral cavity squamous cell carcinoma. Sequences were derived from PBMCs, sampled before nivolumab (anti-PD-1) treatment.

CDR3 in amino acids: CAWIPRLSTDTQYF. CDR3 bases: TGTGCCTGGATCCCCAGGCTTAGCACAGATACGCAGTATTTT. The chain joins TRBV30 to TRBJ2-3; D gene uncertain. Germline V lookup: CDR1 GTSNPN, CDR2 SVGIG (reference sequence). Trimming pared 4 bases from V and 0 bases from J, leaving 11 bases between. CDR3 size: 14 residues.